This record covers a single TCR beta chain. The antigen remains unidentified. From germline, CDR1 is MNHEY and CDR2 SMNVEV (reference sequence). V shed 5 bases and J shed 2 bases, with 13 bases lying between them. This CDR3 comprises 14 residues. This entry comes from a study of human T cells and chemical hapten exposure. Study-level information: Variability of per-sample TCR yields stemmed mainly from small differences in pooled library volume. Study-wide points: Those TCRs sitting above 1 in 1000 frequency stayed the same with DPC sensitization.

Via MiXCR, TCRdb re-called the RACE reads, giving one row per CDR3 protein. The data hold approximately 90,000 distinct CDR3 sequences, with roughly 12% observed a single time. Time point: patch test 1, 2 weeks after DPC sensitization. Treatment given: therapeutic diphenylcyclopropenone sensitization with weekly scalp DPC. Blood collection happened ahead of applying each patch test. Donation of samples came from alopecia patients who were 18 to 70 years old and suitable for DPC. This chain connects TRBV27 to TRBJ2-7, with D hard to call. The specimen comprised whole blood, sampled in connection with sensitization to the hapten diphenylcyclopropenone (DPC). The sequence came from a middle-aged woman with alopecia areata. Some clones in this sample may be carry-over from other donors' samples. In DNA form, the CDR3 reads TGTGCCAGCAGTCCCCTCACAGAAACCTACGAGCAGTACTTC. Translation gives CASSPLTETYEQYF.